This T cell receptor (beta chain) was captured by sequencing in a study of breast tumors, draining lymph nodes, adjacent tissues. This clonotype was seen many times. Its antigen is currently unknown. Study-level findings and limits: Compared with lymph nodes, tumors were less diverse; compared with nontumor tissue, more. The lymph node origin of tumor T cells was framed as consistent with a hypothesis, not demonstrated. Most tumor T cells seemingly derive from lymph node, then expand in tumor. Tumor and nontumor repertoires were significantly more similar in luminal-like than in basal-like breast cancer.

From the multiplex PCR reads, TCRdb called clonotypes with MiXCR, one entry per CDR3 protein. The sample carries around 70,000 distinct CDR3 sequences, roughly 44% recorded once. From germline, CDR1 is WNHNN and CDR2 SYGVQD (reference sequence). The CDR3 loop spans 12 amino acids. Trimming at V came to 5 bases and at J to 14 bases, leaving 9 bases not matched to a gene. The clonotype originates from a female donor with breast cancer. Some clones in this sample may be carry-over from other donors' samples. This chain joins TRBV10-1 and TRBJ2-1, with 7 positions matching TRBD1. Sequencing was carried out using breast tumor tissue. The CDR3 nucleotides are TGCGCCAGCAGTAAGGATGACAGGGCCAAGTTCTTC. Protein: CASSKDDRAKFF.